This T cell receptor (beta chain) was retrieved from a study of post-analysis software for immune sequencing data. Notes on the study in general: Five TRBV segments (TRBV5-6, TRBV5-1 and TRBV20-1 among them) occurred more frequently in patients than in controls.

The germline CDR1 and CDR2 sequences are SEHNR and FQNEAQ (reference sequence). The CDR3 extends over 13 amino acids. V lost 3 bases, J lost 0 bases, and 6 bases lay in between. Note on this clonotype: As yet, its antigen is unknown.

Each TCR beta cDNA library carried unique molecular identifiers. One entry per CDR3 protein, called by TCRdb with MiXCR from the PCR reads. The table has around 400,000 distinct CDR3 sequences, 35% to 45% seen once; the top ten hold 6.5% to 8%. The chain combines TRBV7-9 with TRBJ2-7, with D unresolved. Sequenced: blood. This receptor was taken from a girl aged 2 to 9 with multiple sclerosis. CDR3 coding DNA: TGTGCCAGCAGCTTGTTAACCTCCTACGAGCAGTACTTC. As protein: CASSLLTSYEQYF. The full variable domain, rest sourced from reference TRBV7-9 and TRBJ2-7, is DTGVSQNPRHKITKRGQNVTFRCDPISEHNRLYWYRQTLGQGPEFLTYFQNEAQLEKSRLLSDRFSAERPKGSFSTLEIQRTEQGDSAMYLCASSLLTSYEQYFGPGTRLTVT.